The 3 T cell receptor beta chains listed next were all sequenced from one sample in a study of shared clonotypes between healthy human individuals. Produced via immunoSEQ multiplex PCR; TCRdb's table is partial and in-frame only. The data show about 2.4 million clones, with over 85% seen just once and 0.35% to 0.45% held by the top ten. The sample comprised naive CD4+ T cells from PBMCs. Subset noted: CD45RA+ positively selected. The receptors were sampled from a man in his late teens or twenties in good health. Some clones in this sample may be carry-over from other donors' samples.

The chain uses TRBV6-5 and TRBJ1-2, with 7 bases aligning to TRBD1. The germline V gene encodes CDR1 MNHEY and CDR2 SVGAGI. The junction had 12 bases not matched to a gene; V was cut back by 6 bases and J by 8 bases. There are 14 residues in the CDR3. The DNA for the CDR3 is TGTGCCAGCAGCCGAGTGGACAGGCCTGAGGGCTACACCTTC. Translation gives CASSRVDRPEGYTF.

This clone was counted once. Other nucleotide sequences in the sample specify the same CDR3. The gene calls are TRBV5-1 and TRBJ2-7, with D maybe TRBD1 (6 bases). The length of the CDR3 is 14 residues. V dropped 0 bases and J dropped 2 bases, with 9 bases sitting between them. Germline V gene data show CDR1 as SGHRS and CDR2 as YFSETQ. CDR3 region: CASSLAGQTYEQYF. The CDR3 region has the DNA TGCGCCAGCAGCTTGGCGGGACAAACCTACGAGCAGTACTTC.

The chain combines TRBV4-1 with TRBJ2-7; perhaps TRBD2 as D (6 bases). The CDR3 runs to 15 residues. Germline lookup yields CDR1 MGHRA and CDR2 YSYEKL. V was trimmed by 1 base and J by 5 bases, leaving 15 bases between them. The CDR3 here is CASSQVGGRGNEQYF. The CDR3 bases are TGCGCCAGCAGCCAAGTTGGGGGGAGAGGCAACGAGCAGTACTTC.